In this sample, the clone carrying this T cell receptor (beta chain) turned up a few times. Its antigen remains unidentified. CDR1 and CDR2 from the germline V gene are MRHNA and SNTAGT. The CDR3 totals 13 residues. Trimming stripped 6 bases from V and 11 bases from J, with 20 bases between. The data were obtained in a study of brain metastases from non-small cell lung cancer. Sequencing was performed with immunoSEQ multiplex PCR; in TCRdb, only in-frame clones are kept and a portion is missing. The table records about 2,000 clones, roughly 81% of them present only once. Findings of the study overall: Brain metastases had lower T-cell infiltration than primary tumors. Brain metastases shared most TCR repertoire with primaries, with sparse T cells. In around 66% of brain metastases, T-cell clones were expanded compared with matched primary tumors.

The specimen was primary lung tumor tissue. The genes are TRBV6-4 and TRBJ2-7, with D possibly matching TRBD1 (5 bases). This TCR derives from a donor aged 40 or over with non-small cell lung cancer. The CDR3 is CASSATGAGNKYF. CDR3 coding DNA: TGTGCCAGCAGCGCGACCGGAGCAGGGAATAAGTACTTC.